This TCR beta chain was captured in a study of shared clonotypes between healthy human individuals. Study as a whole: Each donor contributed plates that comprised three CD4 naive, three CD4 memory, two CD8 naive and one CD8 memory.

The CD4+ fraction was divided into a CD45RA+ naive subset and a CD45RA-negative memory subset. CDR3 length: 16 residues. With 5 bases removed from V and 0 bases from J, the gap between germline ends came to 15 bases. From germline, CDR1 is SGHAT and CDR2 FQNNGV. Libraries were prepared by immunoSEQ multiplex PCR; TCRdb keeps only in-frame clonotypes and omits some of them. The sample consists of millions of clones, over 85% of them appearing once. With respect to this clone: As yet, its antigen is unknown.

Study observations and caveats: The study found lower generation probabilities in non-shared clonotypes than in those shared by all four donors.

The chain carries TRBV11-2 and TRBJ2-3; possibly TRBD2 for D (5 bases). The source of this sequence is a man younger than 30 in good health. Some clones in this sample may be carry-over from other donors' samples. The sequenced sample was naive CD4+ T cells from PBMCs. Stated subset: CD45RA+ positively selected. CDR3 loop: CASSKGVHSSTDTQYF. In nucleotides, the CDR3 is TGTGCCAGCAGCAAGGGAGTTCACTCTAGCACAGATACGCAGTATTTT.